The TCR beta chain described here comes from a study of T cells in Graves' hyperthyroidism and ophthalmopathy. Study-level background: Specimen type is peripheral blood, collected at initial diagnosis prior to any treatment.

CDR3 size: 14 residues. V trimming: 7 bases; J trimming: 6 bases; junction bases outside the gene matches: 6. Germline V gene sequence: CDR1 MNHEY, CDR2 SMNVEV (reference sequence). From RNA transcripts, TCR beta CDR3 regions were amplified. The study used the HTBI primer set for a first-round RT-PCR of the TCR CDR3. MiXCR, run by TCRdb on the multiplex PCR reads, gives a single entry per CDR3 protein. The sample lists nearly 600,000 distinct CDR3 sequences; approximately 14% were seen once. This clonotype was seen many times. The sample consisted of blood. The chain is built from TRBV27 and TRBJ2-1; 10 bases match TRBD2. The source of this sequence is a woman between 25 and 40 years old with Graves' hyperthyroidism that later progressed to Graves' ophthalmopathy. The CDR3 DNA is TGTGCCAGCATTCGGACTAGCGGATTCAATGAGCAGTTCTTC. It specifies CASIRTSGFNEQFF.